This paragraph reports one TCR beta chain. The antigen is unknown. PCR used 60 Vbeta primers and 13 Jbeta primers. The repertoire was sequenced with immunoSEQ multiplex PCR; TCRdb's copy has only in-frame clones and lacks some. There are around 280,000 clones in the sample; 70% to 90% occur only once, and about 2.5% lies in the top ten. The data were obtained in a study of cytomegalovirus exposure and HLA in healthy donors. The study, taken as a whole, reports: Overall, roughly 150 TCR beta chains were annotated as cytomegalovirus-associated. Follow-up analysis later connected one missense variant in DCLRE1C with trimming of TCR beta V- and J-genes.

The CDR3 loop spans 15 amino acids. V was pared by 5 bases and J by 3 bases, with 7 bases of the junction left unmatched. Germline lookup yields CDR1 MDHEN and CDR2 SYDVKM. The chain joins TRBV28 to TRBJ2-5, with 9 bases matching TRBD1. Sequenced sample: PBMCs. The origin of this receptor is a woman in her late teens or twenties in good health and CMV-seronegative. The CDR3 coding sequence is TGTGCCAGCAGTCCCGGGACAGGGACGAAAGAGACCCAGTACTTC. This encodes CASSPGTGTKETQYF.